This T cell receptor (beta chain) was sequenced in a study of blood T cell repertoires in COVID-19. Study-level background: Samples taken during acute and convalescent COVID-19 were collected in the United States, Italy and Spain.

In the original analysis: Scientists estimated how many nucleated cells there were by amplifying reference gene primers. Sequencing used immunoSEQ multiplex PCR; TCRdb keeps in-frame clones, though not all of them. V and J calls and clone size are given by that table; D and trimming were obtained from the DNA. This table has 60,000 to 85,000 clones, 86% appearing once. The CDR3 is 17 amino acids. In germline, CDR1 is SGHAT, CDR2 FQNNGV. The V segment lost 5 bases and the J segment 1 base; nucleotides outside the gene matches: 7. The chain uses TRBV11-2 and TRBJ1-4; 10 positions agree with TRBD1. What was sequenced was peripheral blood. This clonotype originated in a human donor in a cohort sampled during active COVID-19. The chain's CDR3 is CASSPDRGLGTNEKLFF. CDR3 DNA sequence: TGTGCCAGCAGCCCTGACAGGGGGCTGGGAACTAATGAAAAACTGTTTTTT.